These T cell receptor beta chains were read from a single sample in a study of T-cell reconstitution after alpha-beta-depleted transplantation in children. TCRdb used MiXCR to reprocess the PCR reads, holding one entry per CDR3 protein. Among around 17,000 distinct CDR3 sequences listed, approximately 5.3% were seen once. The specimen comprised PBMCs, sampled before TCRalphabeta/CD19-depleted stem cell transplant. These receptors were obtained from a boy aged 5 to 17 with acute lymphoblastic leukemia, due to receive a stem cell transplant. The CDR3 runs from the conserved cysteine through the conserved F or W. A D gene is named only where the DNA matches it firmly. A row's size may be missing; if present it is once, few, many or a size class.

TRBV28	13	TRBJ2-7	many	.	TGTGCCAGCAGCTCAGTAATTACCTACGAGCAGTACTTC	CASSSVITYEQYF
TRBV5-1	15	TRBJ2-3	many	.	TGCGCCAGCAGCTTGAGCAGGGGCAGCACAGATACGCAGTATTTT	CASSLSRGSTDTQYF
TRBV20-1	12	TRBJ1-2	many	.	TGCAGTGCTAGGCACATAAACTATGGCTACACCTTC	CSARHINYGYTF
TRBV7-2	14	TRBJ2-7	medium-sized	.	TGTGCCAGCAGCTTAGCGCCGACACCCTACGAGCAGTACTTC	CASSLAPTPYEQYF
TRBV29-1	18	TRBJ1-2	many	.	TGCAGCGTTGAAGATCTGATGGTCAGGGGCCGAGCTAACTATGGCTACACCTTC	CSVEDLMVRGRANYGYTF
TRBV7-2	14	TRBJ1-1	many	.	TGTGCCAGCAGCTTAGCGCCGGCAGGCGGTGAAGCTTTCTTT	CASSLAPAGGEAFF
TRBV5-1	15	TRBJ1-2	many	.	TGCGCCAGCAGTTTCGAACCGGGTGCTTGGTACGGCTACACCTTC	CASSFEPGAWYGYTF
TRBV5-6	20	TRBJ1-1	many	.	TGTGCCAGCAGCTTGGCCAGAGTCTCCAGGGGTCCCGAGGGGTCCACTGAAGCTTTCTTT	CASSLARVSRGPEGSTEAFF
TRBV12-3/TRBV12-4	14	TRBJ2-5	many	TRBD1	TGTGCCAGCAGTCCCGGACAGGGGGAAGAGACCCAGTACTTC	CASSPGQGEETQYF
TRBV6-4	13	TRBJ1-5	many	.	TGTGCCAGCAGTGAACTAGAGGGGCAGCCCCAGCATTTT	CASSELEGQPQHF
TRBV3-1	17	TRBJ1-6	many	.	TGTGCCAGCAGCCAAGTTTTTGCCAGCCTCAGGAATTCACCCCTCCACTTT	CASSQVFASLRNSPLHF
TRBV7-9	17	TRBJ1-6	many	.	TGTGCCAGCAGCTTAGGTCTCCACGAGACTAATAATTCACCCCTCCACTTT	CASSLGLHETNNSPLHF
TRBV11-2	15	TRBJ1-2	many	TRBD1	TGTGCCAGCAGCTTAGTGGTCCAGGGGGGGCCTGGCTACACCTTC	CASSLVVQGGPGYTF
TRBV28	13	TRBJ2-1	many	.	TGTGCCAGCAGTTTTGACAGACGGCGTGAGCAGTTCTTC	CASSFDRRREQFF
TRBV18	11	TRBJ2-5	many	.	TGTGCCAGCTCAATGGGAGAGACCCAGTACTTC	CASSMGETQYF
TRBV7-2	14	TRBJ1-5	many	TRBD1	TGTGCCAGCAGCTTAGGGACAGGTAATCAGCCCCAGCATTTT	CASSLGTGNQPQHF
TRBV6-5	15	TRBJ1-1	many	.	TGTGCCAGCAGTTCCCCAGGGTCGGCGTTCACTGAAGCTTTCTTT	CASSSPGSAFTEAFF
TRBV20-1	18	TRBJ1-5	many	.	TGCAGTGCTAGAGATCCCGGGGGTAGGTCCTTCAGCAATCAGCCCCAGCATTTT	CSARDPGGRSFSNQPQHF
TRBV13	14	TRBJ2-7	many	.	TGTGCCAGCAGCTTTCTGGAGGGGAACTACGAGCAGTACTTC	CASSFLEGNYEQYF
TRBV20-1	15	TRBJ2-3	many	TRBD2	TGCAGTGCCTCTGCGGGAGGGTACGAAAAAGATACGCAGTATTTT	CSASAGGYEKDTQYF
TRBV11-2	14	TRBJ1-1	many	TRBD1	TGTGCCAGCAGCTTCAACAGGGGGCAAGGGGAAGCTTTCTTT	CASSFNRGQGEAFF
TRBV11-2	13	TRBJ1-3	many	TRBD1	TGTGCCAGCAGCAGGGACAGAAGAAACACCATATATTTT	CASSRDRRNTIYF
TRBV5-6	15	TRBJ1-5	many	.	TGTGCCAGCAGCTCCAGCGGGGGTTCTCTCACCGCCCAGCATTTT	CASSSSGGSLTAQHF
TRBV20-1	17	TRBJ2-7	.	.	TGCTGTTCTAGAGATTTCGCTCGGGCCAGGTTTCTAGACGAGCAGTACTTC	CCSRDFARARFLDEQYF
TRBV28	16	TRBJ2-7	.	.	TGTGCCAGCAGTCCACCCAGGGGGGACCGGTCGGGCGAGCAGTACTTC	CASSPPRGDRSGEQYF
TRBV7-9	15	TRBJ1-2	many	TRBD1	TGTGCCAGCAGCTTAGCCCGGACAGGTTTCTATGGCTACACCTTC	CASSLARTGFYGYTF
TRBV19	12	TRBJ2-6	many	.	TGTGCCAGTAGGTCGGGGGCCAACGTCCTGACTTTC	CASRSGANVLTF
TRBV4-3	14	TRBJ2-3	many	.	TGCGCCAGCAGCCCGACCCCTTATCGAGATACGCAGTATTTT	CASSPTPYRDTQYF
TRBV27	14	TRBJ2-7	many	TRBD1	TGTGCCAGCAGTTTAAAGGGGGCAGGGTACGAGCAGTACTTC	CASSLKGAGYEQYF
TRBV5-1	12	TRBJ1-2	many	.	TGCGCCAGCAGCTTGAACGAGGGGGGCTACACCTTC	CASSLNEGGYTF
TRBV7-3	16	TRBJ2-1	large	TRBD2	TGTGCCAGCAGCCCCTATCTAGCGGGAGGCATAAATGAGCAGTTCTTC	CASSPYLAGGINEQFF
TRBV5-6	14	TRBJ2-7	many	TRBD1	TGTGCCAGCAGCCGATCCGGGACAGGGGGCGAGCAGTACTTC	CASSRSGTGGEQYF
TRBV28	15	TRBJ2-7	many	.	TGTGCCAGCAGTTCCCCCCGGGGGTCGCTTTACGAGCAGTACTTC	CASSSPRGSLYEQYF